Presented here are 11 T cell receptor beta chains from one specimen sequenced in a study of T cells in women clearing cervical HPV infection. TCRdb's table, derived via immunoSEQ multiplex PCR, lists solely in-frame clones and lacks some. This sample's table has 30,000 to 45,000 clones. Sequenced input: blood buffy coat. The receptors were sampled from a woman aged 18-70 years with a cervical HPV16 infection that either progressed to CIN3+ or cleared (not recorded which).

Remarks on this clone: The read gets to within 3 residues of the CDR3 end, and the germline J gene fills in the rest. V usage is TRBV5-6 and J usage is TRBJ2-1; a possible D gene is TRBD2 (5 bases). The V and J ends lost 0 bases and 9 bases respectively, with 10 bases between them. The CDR3 runs to 13 residues. CDR1 is SGHDT and CDR2 is YYEEEE in the germline V gene. CDR3 protein: CASSLVPGSEQFF. CDR3 DNA, as far as it was read: TGTGCCAGCAGCTTGGTTCCGGGGAGTGAG.

Remarks on this clone: The read ends 3 residues shy of where the CDR3 ends; the end is completed using the germline J gene. This sample includes further DNA sequences coding for the same CDR3. The chain combines TRBV20-1 with TRBJ1-3; 8 bases are shared with TRBD1. The germline CDR1 and CDR2 sequences are DFQATT and SNEGSKA (reference sequence). The V and J ends lost 3 bases and 7 bases, in that order; junction bases with no gene match: 2. This CDR3 is built from 12 residues. This chain's CDR3 is CSASWTGNTIYF. Incomplete CDR3 DNA: TGCAGTGCTAGTTGGACAGGGAACACC.

Of note for this clone: The read terminates 3 residues before the CDR3 end, so the remaining end is supplied by the germline J gene. V is TRBV19 and J is TRBJ1-2; unclear D gene. The CDR3 has 13 residues. Germline V CDR1 and CDR2: LNHDA, SQIVND (reference sequence). The CDR3 loop reads CASSVRVPKGYTF. The CDR3 DNA, read in part, is TGTGCCAGTAGTGTTCGGGTACCAAAGGGC.

As to this clone: The read terminates 3 residues ahead of where the CDR3 ends, so the germline J gene completes it. This chain joins TRBV7-9 and TRBJ2-1; 8 nucleotides agree with TRBD2. The CDR3 extends over 12 amino acids. Germline V CDR1 and CDR2: SEHNR, FQNEAQ (reference sequence). V trimming: 9 bases; J trimming: 9 bases; junction bases outside the gene matches: 7. This CDR3 reads CASDGGASEQFF. Incomplete CDR3 DNA: TGTGCCAGTGACGGGGGGGCCTCTGAG.

With regard to this clone: The read terminates 3 residues ahead of where the CDR3 ends, so the germline J gene completes it. J is TRBJ2-7 and V is TRBV2; TRBD2 agrees at 8 bases. CDR1 is SNHLY and CDR2 is FYNNEI in the germline V gene. There are 14 residues in the CDR3. Trimming removed 6 bases from V and 2 bases from J; junction bases left unmatched: 6. The CDR3 protein is CASRVAGPTYEQYF. The sequenced CDR3 bases are TGTGCCAGCAGAGTAGCGGGGCCCACCTACGAG.

A remark on this clone: The read terminates 3 residues ahead of where the CDR3 ends, so the germline J gene completes it. The chain combines TRBV30 with TRBJ2-2; 10 bases fit TRBD1. The CDR3 covers 14 residues. Germline V gene data show CDR1 as GTSNPN and CDR2 as SVGIG (reference sequence). The CDR3 protein is CAWMDGTGEEKLFF. The sequenced CDR3 bases are TGTGCCTGGATGGACGGGACAGGGGAAGAAAAG.

On this clone itself: An end of the junction does not agree with germline; a read error may underlie this. The read stops 3 residues short of the end of the CDR3; the missing end is completed from the germline J gene. V usage is TRBV20-1 and J usage is TRBJ1-1; 7 nucleotides align to TRBD1. The germline gives CDR1 DFQATT, CDR2 SNEGSKA (reference sequence). CDR3 length: 12 residues. The CDR3 sequence is CSARGDRGEAFF. CDR3 DNA, as far as it was read: TGCAGTGCGAGAGGGGACAGAGGAGAA.

CDR3 residues: CASSLAGQSRDEQFF. CDR3 DNA, as far as it was read: TGTGCCAGCAGCTTAGCAGGACAGAGCAGGGATGAG. V gene TRBV7-2 combines with J gene TRBJ2-1; possible D gene TRBD1, 6 bases. The read terminates 3 residues ahead of where the CDR3 ends, so the germline J gene completes it. CDR3 length: 15 amino acids. Germline V gives CDR1 SGHTA, CDR2 FQGNSA. The ends were cut back, 0 bases at V and 8 bases at J, with 14 bases in the middle.

The part of the CDR3 DNA that was read is TGTGCCAGCAGCTTAGCGCGGGACAGCAACCTTTATGGC. The encoded protein is CASSLARDSNLYG. The full CDR3 is CASSLARDSNLYGYTF. The V and J genes are TRBV7-6 and TRBJ1-2; 7 bases align to TRBD1. Read data end 3 residues before the CDR3 end; the end is taken from the germline J gene. In germline, CDR1 is SGHVS, CDR2 FNYEAQ. The CDR3 sequence is 16 residues long. V was pared by 0 bases and J by 5 bases, with 9 bases of the junction left unmatched.

Comment on this clone: The missing CDR3 end, 3 residues past where the read stops, is filled in from the germline J gene. The V and J genes are TRBV20-1 and TRBJ2-3; TRBD2 matches 11 bases. Germline loops: CDR1 DFQATT, CDR2 SNEGSKA (reference sequence). The CDR3 totals 15 residues. V lost 6 bases to trimming and J lost 2 bases; unmatched junction nucleotides: 7. Incomplete CDR3 DNA: TGCAGTGCACAACTAGCGGGGGCCAACACAGATACG. Translated, it gives CSAQLAGANTDT. The full CDR3 protein is CSAQLAGANTDTQYF.

A word on this clone: The read ends 3 residues shy of where the CDR3 ends; the end is completed using the germline J gene. V gene TRBV7-2 combines with J gene TRBJ2-5, with D possibly TRBD1 on 6 matching bases. The V end lost 6 bases, the J end lost 5 bases, and 19 bases lay between the germline ends. Germline loops: CDR1 SGHTA, CDR2 FQGNSA. The CDR3 has 15 residues. CDR3 DNA, as far as it was read: TGTGCCAGCAGATCCAGGGGAAACTTCGGCGAGACC. Protein: CASRSRGNFGET. In full, the CDR3 is CASRSRGNFGETQYF.